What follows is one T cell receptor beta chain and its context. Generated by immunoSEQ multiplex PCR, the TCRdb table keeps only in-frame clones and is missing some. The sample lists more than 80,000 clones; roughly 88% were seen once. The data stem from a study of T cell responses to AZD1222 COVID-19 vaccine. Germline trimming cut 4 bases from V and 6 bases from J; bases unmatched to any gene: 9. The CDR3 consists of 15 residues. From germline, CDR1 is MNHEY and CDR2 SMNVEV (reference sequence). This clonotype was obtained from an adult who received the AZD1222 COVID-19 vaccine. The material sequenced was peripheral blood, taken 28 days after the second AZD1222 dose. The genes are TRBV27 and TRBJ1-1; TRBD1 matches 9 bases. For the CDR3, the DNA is TGTGCCAGCAGTTCCCCGGACAGGGGCCTCGCTGAAGCTTTCTTT. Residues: CASSSPDRGLAEAFF.